Below, one T cell receptor beta chain is given with its context. The target antigen is unknown. The entry originates in a study of cytomegalovirus exposure and HLA in healthy donors. Findings and caveats of the study: A later analysis, which compared TCR beta chains of equal frequency, found the HLA-associated ones more clonally expanded.

Use of 60 Vbeta and 13 Jbeta primers characterized the PCR. The protocol was immunoSEQ multiplex PCR, while the TCRdb copy is restricted to in-frame clones and leaves out a portion. The table shows over 150,000 clones, with about 90% occurring only once. With 0 bases removed from V and 6 bases from J, the gap between germline ends came to 14 bases. Germline assignment: CDR1 MNHEY and CDR2 SVGAGI. The CDR3 is made up of 16 amino acids. The chain recombines TRBV6-5 with TRBJ2-2; D uncertain. This clonotype originated in a girl under three years old in good health and CMV-seronegative. The sequencing sample was made of PBMCs. The chain's CDR3 is CASSYSPSLGAGELFF. CDR3 sequence (DNA): TGTGCCAGCAGTTACTCGCCGTCGCTCGGTGCCGGGGAGCTGTTTTTT.